This TCR beta chain was retrieved from a study of blood T cell repertoires in COVID-19. In the source study's methods: Reference gene primer amplification yielded estimated nucleated cell counts. Produced via immunoSEQ multiplex PCR; TCRdb's table is partial and in-frame only. V, J and clone size reflect that table, while D and trimming were determined from the DNA. This table holds 250,000 or so clones, roughly nine tenths found once. CDR1 and CDR2 from the germline V gene are MGHRA and YSYEKL. The CDR3 covers 16 residues. V lost 1 base, J lost 7 bases, and 19 bases lay in between. Cohort 3 recovery required two negative PCRs, clearance, or symptom resolution.

The chain joins TRBV4-1 to TRBJ1-2; D is perhaps TRBD1 (6 bases). This receptor was identified in a woman between 18 and 29 years old who had recovered from COVID-19. Sequencing was done on a sample of PBMCs or T cells enriched from blood (not recorded which). The CDR3 bases are TGCGCCAGCAGCCAAGTTATTGGGACAACCCTGGGTGGCTACACCTTC. Amino acids: CASSQVIGTTLGGYTF.